These 12 T cell receptor beta chains were all obtained from the same sample, sequenced in a study of OX40 agonist ivuxolimab in advanced cancers. Data came from immunoSEQ multiplex PCR; TCRdb stores just in-frame clones and leaves some out. The data contain 15,000 to 20,000 clones, roughly 72% of them singletons. Sequences were derived from CD4+ or CD8+ T cells sorted from blood, sampled in a trial of the OX40 agonist ivuxolimab. The receptors stem from an adult with an advanced solid tumor such as melanoma, head and neck, liver or kidney cancer.

This clone was seen once. The genes are TRBV18 and TRBJ1-3, with a weak D call TRBD1 (6 bases). In germline, CDR1 is KGHSH, CDR2 LQKENI. V shed 3 bases and J shed 4 bases, with 22 bases lying between them. CDR3 size: 18 residues. CDR3 loop: CASSPYRETAAGGNTIYF. CDR3 nucleotide sequence: TGTGCCAGCTCACCTTACAGGGAGACAGCCGCCGGGGGAAACACCATATATTTT.

The chain carries TRBV5-8 and TRBJ2-7, with D perhaps TRBD1 (6 bases). CDR3 length: 14 amino acids. V shed 4 bases and J shed 4 bases, with 15 bases lying between them. Germline lookup yields CDR1 SGHTS and CDR2 YDEGEE. The CDR3 DNA reads TGTGCCAGCAGCGCCGGGACAAAAATTTACGAGCAGTACTTC. Its protein product is CASSAGTKIYEQYF.

As for this clone: Mismatch with germline at one junction end may stem from a read error. The chain carries TRBV5-1 and TRBJ2-5, with D hard to call. Germline loops: CDR1 SGHRS, CDR2 YFSETQ. The CDR3 spans 13 residues. Here the CDR3 reads CASSLIVQETQYF. In DNA, the CDR3 is TGTGCCAGCAGCTTGATCGTGCAAGAGACCCAGTACTTC.

This rearrangement joins TRBV27 to TRBJ2-2; 13 bases fit TRBD2. CDR1 is MNHEY, CDR2 SMNVEV, per germline (reference sequence). The CDR3 is made up of 16 amino acids. Unmatched junction bases numbered 5, after V lost 6 bases and J lost 4 bases. CDR3 region: CASRPTSGGATGELFF. In DNA form, the CDR3 reads TGTGCCAGCAGACCTACTAGCGGGGGGGCCACCGGGGAGCTGTTTTTT.

This chain links TRBV6-4 with TRBJ1-1, with 7 bases identical to TRBD1. Germline V gene lookup returns CDR1 MRHNA and CDR2 SNTAGT. Germline trimming cut 5 bases from V and 6 bases from J; bases unmatched to any gene: 9. This CDR3 is built from 14 residues. This CDR3 is CASSWKTGIAEAFF. The CDR3 nucleotides read TGTGCCAGCAGTTGGAAGACAGGGATCGCTGAAGCTTTCTTT.

The rearrangement joins TRBV2 to TRBJ2-3; 14 nucleotides match TRBD2. Germline V gene data show CDR1 as SNHLY and CDR2 as FYNNEI. The CDR3 consists of 17 residues. Trimming removed 2 bases from V and 5 bases from J; junction bases left unmatched: 6. CDR3 sequence: CASSETGLAGVGDTQYF. The CDR3 coding sequence is TGTGCCAGCAGTGAAACGGGACTAGCGGGAGTAGGAGATACGCAGTATTTT.

This chain connects TRBV5-5 to TRBJ2-7; D might be TRBD2 (6 bases). The germline V and J ends were trimmed by 4 bases and 2 bases, with 19 bases remaining between them. There are 16 residues in the CDR3. Looked up from germline, CDR1 is SGHKS and CDR2 is YYEKEE (reference sequence). The CDR3 loop is CASSRGAGRMTYEQYF. The CDR3 DNA reads TGTGCCAGCAGCCGCGGGGCCGGCAGGATGACCTACGAGCAGTACTTC.

V gene TRBV19 combines with J gene TRBJ1-5; no reliable D call. V lost 2 bases to trimming and J lost 0 bases, with 11 bases between them. This CDR3 spans 16 amino acids. Germline V lookup: CDR1 LNHDA, CDR2 SQIVND (reference sequence). The chain's CDR3 is CASSITLTYSNQPQHF. The CDR3 coding sequence is TGTGCCAGTAGTATAACTCTGACATATAGCAATCAGCCCCAGCATTTT.

The chain is built from TRBV29-1 and TRBJ1-1; no clear D gene. Germline V gives CDR1 SQVTM, CDR2 ANQGSEA. The CDR3 loop spans 14 amino acids. Trimming left V 2 bases short and J 4 bases short, with 14 bases between. In nucleotides, the CDR3 is TGCAGCGTTGAATTTTGGGGAATGGGCACTGAAGCTTTCTTT. Translated: CSVEFWGMGTEAFF.

This clone was recorded once. V usage is TRBV5-6 and J usage is TRBJ2-3, with 8 bases that match TRBD2. V trimming: 4 bases; J trimming: 3 bases; junction bases outside the gene matches: 4. Germline CDR1 SGHDT, CDR2 YYEEEE. This CDR3 region has 14 residues. Here the CDR3 DNA reads TGTGCCAGCAGCCCGGGGGGGGCAACAGATACGCAGTATTTT. It is translated as CASSPGGATDTQYF.

This rearrangement joins TRBV12-5 to TRBJ1-3; the D is unclear. Germline V gene sequence: CDR1 LGHNT, CDR2 FRNRAP. The CDR3 covers 16 residues. V lost 0 bases and J lost 3, with 12 bases in between. The CDR3: CASGLVLGVDGNTIYF. The CDR3 DNA follows: TGTGCTAGTGGTTTGGTACTTGGGGTTGATGGAAACACCATATATTTT.

This clone has just a few counts. The V gene is TRBV7-9, the J gene TRBJ2-7; TRBD2 matches at 7 bases. Germline assignment: CDR1 SEHNR and CDR2 FQNEAQ (reference sequence). The J segment lost 2 bases and the V segment lost 1 base, leaving 5 bases of the junction unmatched. The CDR3 length is 15 residues. In DNA form, the CDR3 reads TGTGCCAGCAGCTTAGTACGGGGGGAAGCCTACGAGCAGTACTTC. This codes for CASSLVRGEAYEQYF.